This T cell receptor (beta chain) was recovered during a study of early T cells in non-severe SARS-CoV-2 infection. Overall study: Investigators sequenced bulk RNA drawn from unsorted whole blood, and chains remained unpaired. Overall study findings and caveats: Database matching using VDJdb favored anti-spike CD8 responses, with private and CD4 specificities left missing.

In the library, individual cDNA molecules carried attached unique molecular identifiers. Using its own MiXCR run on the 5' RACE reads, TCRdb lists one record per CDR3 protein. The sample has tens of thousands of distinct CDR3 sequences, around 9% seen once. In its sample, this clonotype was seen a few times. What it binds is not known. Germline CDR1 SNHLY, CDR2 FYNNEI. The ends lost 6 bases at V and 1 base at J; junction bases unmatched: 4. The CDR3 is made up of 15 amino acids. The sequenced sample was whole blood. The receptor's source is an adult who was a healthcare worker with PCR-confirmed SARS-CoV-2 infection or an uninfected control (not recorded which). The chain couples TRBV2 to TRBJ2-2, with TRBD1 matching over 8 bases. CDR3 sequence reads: CASRTGTGNTGELFF. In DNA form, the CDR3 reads TGTGCCAGCAGAACCGGGACAGGGAACACCGGGGAGCTGTTTTTT.